The 28 T cell receptor beta chains in this list originate from one sample, sequenced in a study of cytomegalovirus exposure and HLA in healthy donors. Measured with immunoSEQ multiplex PCR; TCRdb has only the in-frame clones, and not every one. This sample carries approximately 46,000 clones, roughly 93% of them seen once, and the ten largest clones take around 2.1%. Sequenced material: PBMCs. Source of these receptors: a woman under 30 in good health and CMV-seronegative.

This sequence joins TRBV4-1 and TRBJ1-1; TRBD1 aligns across 8 bases. Germline CDR1 and CDR2: MGHRA and YSYEKL. The CDR3 runs 16 residues. J was trimmed by 7 bases and V by 3 bases; bases with no gene match: 13. CDR3 protein: CASSHPKDRVVNEAFF. DNA for the CDR3: TGCGCCAGCAGCCACCCCAAGGACAGGGTGGTGAATGAAGCTTTCTTT.

The chain recombines TRBV5-6 with TRBJ2-3, with 9 bases identical to TRBD1. The V and J ends lost 7 bases and 4 bases, in that order; junction bases with no gene match: 4. This CDR3 is 13 amino acids long. The germline V gene has CDR1 SGHDT and CDR2 YYEEEE. The CDR3 region has the DNA TGTGCCAGCTCACAGGGGGCGGCAGATACGCAGTATTTT. It codes for CASSQGAADTQYF.

The chain employs TRBV19 and TRBJ1-5; D call uncertain. The germline gives CDR1 LNHDA, CDR2 SQIVND (reference sequence). The V gene lost 5 bases and the J gene lost 1 base, with 18 bases spanning the gap. CDR3 length equals 17 residues. The DNA for the CDR3 is TGTGCCAGTAGTCCTGTAGGTGCGGGGAGAAGCAATCAGCCCCAGCATTTT. Encoded protein: CASSPVGAGRSNQPQHF.

V gene TRBV5-1 combines with J gene TRBJ2-3; 10 nucleotides match TRBD1. In germline, CDR1 is SGHRS, CDR2 YFSETQ. V lost 4 bases to trimming and J lost 1 base; unmatched junction nucleotides: 12. The CDR3 has 18 amino acids. The CDR3: CASSRRPGGTGGTDTQYF. DNA of the CDR3: TGCGCCAGCAGCAGAAGGCCGGGGGGGACAGGGGGCACAGATACGCAGTATTTT.

The chain links TRBV5-1 to TRBJ1-2; TRBD1 matches 11 bases. The CDR3 is 16 residues long. With V trimmed by 3 bases and J by 6 bases, 10 bases remained unmatched. Germline V lookup: CDR1 SGHRS, CDR2 YFSETQ. This chain's CDR3 is CASSSFPDRGLDGYTF. In nucleotides, the CDR3 is TGCGCCAGCAGCTCTTTCCCGGACAGGGGGCTGGATGGCTACACCTTC.

The CDR3 DNA is TGTGCCAGCAGTTTAGGCGGAACAAGAGACTATGGCTACACCTTC. Protein product: CASSLGGTRDYGYTF. The chain combines TRBV28 with TRBJ1-2; D remains unclear. The CDR3 is 15 amino acids. Trimming removed 2 bases at V and 3 bases at J, with 13 bases between. Germline V gives CDR1 MDHEN, CDR2 SYDVKM.

The chain couples TRBV19 to TRBJ2-1, with 7 bases that match TRBD2. Trimming cost V 8 bases and J 8 bases; bases outside gene matches: 6. CDR1 and CDR2 (germline): LNHDA, SQIVND (reference sequence). The length of the CDR3 is 12 residues. CDR3 sequence: CASRTSYDEQFF. The CDR3 DNA reads TGTGCCAGTCGGACTAGTTATGATGAGCAGTTCTTC.

This sequence joins TRBV15 and TRBJ2-2; 9 bases are shared with TRBD1. J was trimmed by 4 bases and V by 0 bases; bases with no gene match: 12. Germline V gene sequence: CDR1 LNHNV, CDR2 YYDKDF (reference sequence). The CDR3 has 19 residues. This CDR3 is CATSRDPGTGYFGTGELFF. CDR3 bases: TGTGCCACCAGCAGAGATCCCGGGACAGGGTACTTCGGCACCGGGGAGCTGTTTTTT.

This sequence joins TRBV5-1 and TRBJ2-2; D might be TRBD1 (6 bases). The V and J ends lost 6 bases and 4 bases respectively, with 7 bases between them. This CDR3 comprises 12 residues. The germline V gene encodes CDR1 SGHRS and CDR2 YFSETQ. The CDR3 bases are TGCGCCAGCACGGACAGCACCGGGGAGCTGTTTTTT. Translating gives CASTDSTGELFF.

This chain joins TRBV18 and TRBJ1-1; 9 bases are a match to TRBD1. This CDR3 region has 14 residues. V dropped 1 base and J dropped 5; count of bases not matched to a gene: 2. The germline CDR1 and CDR2 sequences are KGHSH and LQKENI. The CDR3 DNA reads TGTGCCAGCTCACCACTCGACAGGGGGACTGAAGCTTTCTTT. It is translated as CASSPLDRGTEAFF.

The chain couples TRBV7-9 to TRBJ2-7, with 10 positions matching TRBD1. CDR1 and CDR2 (germline): SEHNR, FQNEAQ (reference sequence). With V trimmed by 5 bases and J by 2 bases, 15 bases remained unmatched. This CDR3 is built from 18 residues. The chain's CDR3 is CASSAGLSDRGNTYEQYF. In nucleotides, the CDR3 is TGTGCCAGCAGCGCGGGATTGTCGGACAGGGGGAATACCTACGAGCAGTACTTC.

The chain links TRBV6-5 to TRBJ2-1, with 10 bases aligning to TRBD1. Trimming at V came to 1 base and at J to 3 bases, leaving 3 bases not matched to a gene. Germline V gene sequence: CDR1 MNHEY, CDR2 SVGAGI. The CDR3 is 16 amino acids. DNA for the CDR3: TGTGCCAGCAGTTACTTGACAGGGGGCAGCTACAATGAGCAGTTCTTC. Translating gives CASSYLTGGSYNEQFF.

This clone was seen just once. The chain couples TRBV19 to TRBJ1-1, with D perhaps TRBD1 (5 bases). With 3 bases removed from V and 4 bases from J, the gap between germline ends came to 12 bases. The germline gives CDR1 LNHDA, CDR2 SQIVND (reference sequence). The CDR3 has 14 amino acids. The CDR3 DNA follows: TGTGCCAGTAGTATCCCGATGGGGGGCACTGAAGCTTTCTTT. This codes for CASSIPMGGTEAFF.

The chain has TRBV10-1 and TRBJ2-2; D gene uncertain. The CDR3 loop spans 14 amino acids. Germline V gives CDR1 WNHNN, CDR2 SYGVQD (reference sequence). V dropped 6 bases and J dropped 0 bases, with 8 bases sitting between them. This chain's CDR3 is CASRAGSNTGELFF. As DNA, the CDR3 is TGCGCCAGCAGGGCCGGGTCGAACACCGGGGAGCTGTTTTTT.

The V and J genes are TRBV9 and TRBJ2-6; D call uncertain. The CDR3 length is 15 residues. In germline, CDR1 is SGDLS, CDR2 YYNGEE. Trimming shortened V by 0 bases and J by 0 bases, and 4 bases separated the two germline ends. The CDR3 sequence: CASSVASSGANVLTF. For the CDR3, the DNA is TGTGCCAGCAGCGTAGCTTCCTCTGGGGCCAACGTCCTGACTTTC. Supplemented by reference TRBV9 and TRBJ2-6, the full variable domain reads DSGVTQTPKHLITATGQRVTLRCSPRSGDLSVYWYQQSLDQGLQFLIQYYNGEERAKGNILERFSAQQFPDLHSELNLSSLELGDSALYFCASSVASSGANVLTFGAGSRLTVL.

This clone was seen only once. The chain has TRBV5-3 and TRBJ1-2; 9 bases line up with TRBD1. TRBV5-3 is sorted into the ORF group, with uncertain function. J lost 4 bases, V lost 4 bases, and 5 bases had no gene match. This CDR3 contains 14 residues. The CDR3 bases are TGTGCCAGAAGCCTGCTGGGACAGGGCTATGGCTACACCTTC. Encoded protein: CARSLLGQGYGYTF.

This chain links TRBV6-5 with TRBJ2-2; D is unclear. From germline, CDR1 is MNHEY and CDR2 SVGAGI. The V end was cut by 1 base, the J end by 5 bases, with 8 bases between. The CDR3 has 14 amino acids. The DNA for the CDR3 is TGTGCCAGCAGTTACTACAGTGCGACCGGGGAGCTGTTTTTT. Its protein is CASSYYSATGELFF.

CDR3 DNA sequence: TGTGCCAGCAGCACAATAGGGACAGGGAGCGGCTACACCTTC. Translated: CASSTIGTGSGYTF. V is TRBV5-4 and J is TRBJ1-2; 9 bases fit TRBD1. Losses at the gene ends were 4 bases for V and 8 bases for J; bases not matched to a gene: 9. CDR1 is SGHNT and CDR2 is YYREEE in the germline V gene (reference sequence). There are 14 residues in the CDR3.

The gene calls are TRBV18 and TRBJ1-3; 8 bases map to TRBD1. Germline loops: CDR1 KGHSH, CDR2 LQKENI. The V and J ends lost 3 bases and 1 base, in that order; junction bases with no gene match: 5. This CDR3 region has 16 residues. CDR3 region: CASSPGTGGSGNTIYF. CDR3 sequence (DNA): TGTGCCAGCTCACCCGGGACAGGTGGATCTGGAAACACCATATATTTT.

This clone was found once. V is TRBV4-1 and J is TRBJ1-5, with 10 bases identical to TRBD1. In germline, CDR1 is MGHRA, CDR2 YSYEKL. This CDR3 contains 15 residues. The V and J ends lost 4 bases and 8 bases, in that order; junction bases with no gene match: 8. CDR3 in amino acids: CASSLGQGLGKPQHF. DNA of the CDR3: TGCGCCAGCAGCCTGGGACAGGGGCTCGGGAAGCCCCAGCATTTT.

The chain employs TRBV5-4 and TRBJ1-1; TRBD1 agrees at 10 bases. CDR1 SGHNT and CDR2 YYREEE come from the germline V gene (reference sequence). Trimming cost V 4 bases and J 4 bases; bases outside gene matches: 10. The CDR3 runs 16 residues. DNA of the CDR3: TGTGCCAGCAGCAGAGGGACAGGGGCTCGGGGCACTGAAGCTTTCTTT. Residues: CASSRGTGARGTEAFF.

J is TRBJ2-7 and V is TRBV2; 14 positions match TRBD2. The V gene end was trimmed by 7 bases and the J gene end by 2 bases; junction bases not matched to a gene: 7. The V gene's germline CDR1 is SNHLY and CDR2 FYNNEI. There are 16 residues in the CDR3. In DNA, the CDR3 is TGTGCCAGCACACTCGCGGGACTAGCGGGAGCCTACGAGCAGTACTTC. Translation: CASTLAGLAGAYEQYF.

This chain connects TRBV10-3 to TRBJ2-2; TRBD2 agrees at 12 bases. The trim removed 3 bases at V and 0 bases at J, leaving 2 bases unmatched. Per germline, CDR1 ENHRY and CDR2 SYGVKD. This CDR3 has 17 amino acids. CDR3 DNA: TGTGCCATCAGTGATCTAGCGGGAGGGCCGAACACCGGGGAGCTGTTTTTT. This codes for CAISDLAGGPNTGELFF.

The chain recombines TRBV5-6 with TRBJ2-1; D may be TRBD2 (6 bases). The germline V and J ends were trimmed by 2 bases and 1 base, with 13 bases remaining between them. Looked up from germline, CDR1 is SGHDT and CDR2 is YYEEEE. The CDR3 length is 16 residues. CDR3 DNA sequence: TGTGCCAGCAGCTTAGAACGGGGGAGTTCCTACAATGAGCAGTTCTTC. It yields the protein CASSLERGSSYNEQFF.

V gene TRBV5-8 combines with J gene TRBJ1-5; D is unresolved. Trimming took off 4 bases at V and 0 bases at J, with 17 bases between the two ends. This CDR3 has 17 residues. Germline values: CDR1 SGHTS, CDR2 YDEGEE. The CDR3 DNA is TGTGCCAGCAGCGGCGCCGACGGGAAGTATAGCAATCAGCCCCAGCATTTT. Protein product: CASSGADGKYSNQPQHF.

The gene calls are TRBV6-6 and TRBJ2-3; 7 bases fit TRBD2. V lost 10 bases and J lost 0; bases outside the gene matches: 10. Germline V gives CDR1 MNHNY, CDR2 SVGAGI (reference sequence). This CDR3 region has 15 residues. Here the CDR3 DNA reads TGTGCCACCGGGGGGACCGGGAGAAGCACAGATACGCAGTATTTT. This translates into CATGGTGRSTDTQYF.

V gene TRBV5-8 combines with J gene TRBJ2-3; TRBD2 aligns across 13 bases. This CDR3 is built from 16 residues. Germline-derived CDR1 and CDR2 are SGHTS and YDEGEE. With V trimmed by 3 bases and J by 4 bases, 5 bases remained unmatched. CDR3 nucleotides: TGTGCCAGCAGCTCAGGACTAGCGGGAGCCGCAGATACGCAGTATTTT. Translation: CASSSGLAGAADTQYF.

V gene TRBV28 combines with J gene TRBJ2-4; maybe TRBD2 (6 bases). The CDR3 contains 14 residues. Trimming removed 4 bases at V and 8 bases at J, with 15 bases between. Per the germline V gene, CDR1 is MDHEN and CDR2 is SYDVKM. The CDR3 nucleotides are TGTGCCAGCAGTTCATGGGCGGGGATAGACATTCAGTACTTC. Translation gives CASSSWAGIDIQYF. Full variable domain (rest looked up from reference TRBV28 and TRBJ2-4): DVKVTQSSRYLVKRTGEKVFLECVQDMDHENMFWYRQDPGLGLRLIYFSYDVKMKEKGDIPEGYSVSREKKERFSLILESASTNQTSMYLCASSSWAGIDIQYFGAGTRLSVL.